This T cell receptor beta chain was documented in a study of blood T cell repertoires in COVID-19. Study at large: From T cells, B-cell-depleted T cells, or PBMCs came the material, which was cDNA or gDNA.

Trimming left V 4 bases short and J 7 bases short, with 11 bases between. This CDR3 has 14 amino acids. Germline values: CDR1 MNHEY, CDR2 SVGEGT. All enrollees were about 18 to 89 years old and from about 24 US areas. Each participant's cohort was designated according to participant-reported clinical history. Some clones are missing from TCRdb's copy, which holds only in-frame ones; the method was immunoSEQ multiplex PCR. The table includes 300,000 to 450,000 clones, about 90% detected once. The sequenced sample was PBMCs or T cells enriched from blood (not recorded which). This clonotype was sampled from a woman aged 25 to 39 who had been exposed to COVID-19. This chain links TRBV6-2 or TRBV6-3 with TRBJ1-6; D call uncertain. The CDR3 loop is CASSWNRMNSPLHF. The DNA of the CDR3 is TGTGCCAGCAGTTGGAACAGAATGAATTCACCCCTCCACTTT.